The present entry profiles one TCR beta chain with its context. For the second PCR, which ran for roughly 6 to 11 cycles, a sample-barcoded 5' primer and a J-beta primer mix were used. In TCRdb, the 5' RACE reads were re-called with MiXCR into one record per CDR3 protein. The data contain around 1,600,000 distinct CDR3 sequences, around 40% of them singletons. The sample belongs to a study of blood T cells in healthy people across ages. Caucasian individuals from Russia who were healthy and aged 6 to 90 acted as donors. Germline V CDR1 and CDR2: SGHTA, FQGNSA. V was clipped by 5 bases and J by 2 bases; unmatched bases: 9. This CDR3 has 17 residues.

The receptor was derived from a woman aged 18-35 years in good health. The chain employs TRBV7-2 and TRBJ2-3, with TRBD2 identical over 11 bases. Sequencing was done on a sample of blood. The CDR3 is CASSIASSGGITDTQYF. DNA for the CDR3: TGTGCCAGCAGCATCGCCTCTAGCGGGGGGATCACAGATACGCAGTATTTT.